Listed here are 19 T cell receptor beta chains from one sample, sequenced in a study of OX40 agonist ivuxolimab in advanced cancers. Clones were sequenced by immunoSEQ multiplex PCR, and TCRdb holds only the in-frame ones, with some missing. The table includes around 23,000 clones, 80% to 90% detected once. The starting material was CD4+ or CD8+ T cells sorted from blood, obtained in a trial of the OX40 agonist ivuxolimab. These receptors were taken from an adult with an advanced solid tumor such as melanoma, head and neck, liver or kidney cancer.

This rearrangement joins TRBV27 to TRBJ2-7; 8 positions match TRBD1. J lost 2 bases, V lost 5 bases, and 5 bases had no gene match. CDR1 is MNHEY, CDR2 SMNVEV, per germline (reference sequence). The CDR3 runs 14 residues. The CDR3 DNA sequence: TGTGCCAGCAGTCTCAGGGGGCGTACCTACGAGCAGTACTTC. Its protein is CASSLRGRTYEQYF.

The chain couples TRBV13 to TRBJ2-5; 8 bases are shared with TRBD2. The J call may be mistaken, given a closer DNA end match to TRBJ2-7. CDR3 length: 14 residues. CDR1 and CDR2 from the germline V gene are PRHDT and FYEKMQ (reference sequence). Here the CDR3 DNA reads TGTGCCAGCACCTCAGGGACTAGGTTCTACGAGCAGTACTTC. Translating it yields CASTSGTRFYEQYF.

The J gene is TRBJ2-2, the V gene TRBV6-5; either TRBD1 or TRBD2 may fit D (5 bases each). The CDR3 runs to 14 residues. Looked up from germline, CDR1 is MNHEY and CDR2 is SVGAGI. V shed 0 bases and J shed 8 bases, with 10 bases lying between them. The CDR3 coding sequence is TGTGCCAGCAGTTACTCGATGGGGGTGGGGGAGCTGTTTTTT. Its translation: CASSYSMGVGELFF.

CDR3 loop: CAISEGQGFSGANVLTF. CDR3 coding DNA: TGTGCCATCAGTGAGGGGCAGGGGTTCTCTGGGGCCAACGTCCTGACTTTC. The chain has TRBV10-3 and TRBJ2-6; D is possibly TRBD1 (6 bases). CDR3 length: 17 residues. V lost 2 bases to trimming and J lost 0 bases, with 11 bases between them. Germline values: CDR1 ENHRY, CDR2 SYGVKD.

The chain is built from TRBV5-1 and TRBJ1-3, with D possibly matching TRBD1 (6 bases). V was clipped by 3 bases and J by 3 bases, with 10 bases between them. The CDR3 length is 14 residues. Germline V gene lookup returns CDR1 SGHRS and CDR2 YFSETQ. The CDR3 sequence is CASSYGQFGNTIYF. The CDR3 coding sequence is TGCGCCAGCAGCTATGGACAGTTTGGAAACACCATATATTTT.

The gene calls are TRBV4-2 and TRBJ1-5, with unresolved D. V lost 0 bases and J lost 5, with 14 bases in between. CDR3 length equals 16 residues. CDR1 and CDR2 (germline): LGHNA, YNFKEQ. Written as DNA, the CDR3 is TGTGCCAGCAGCCAAGAGTCCGGGATTGTTGATCAGCCCCAGCATTTT. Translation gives CASSQESGIVDQPQHF.

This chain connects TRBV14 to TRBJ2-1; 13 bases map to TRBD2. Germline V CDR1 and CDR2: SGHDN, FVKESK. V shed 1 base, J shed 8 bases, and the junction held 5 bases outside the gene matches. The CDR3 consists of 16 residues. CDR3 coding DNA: TGTGCCAGCAGCCAAGGGACTAGCGGGAGTGCAGATGAGCAGTTCTTC. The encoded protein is CASSQGTSGSADEQFF.

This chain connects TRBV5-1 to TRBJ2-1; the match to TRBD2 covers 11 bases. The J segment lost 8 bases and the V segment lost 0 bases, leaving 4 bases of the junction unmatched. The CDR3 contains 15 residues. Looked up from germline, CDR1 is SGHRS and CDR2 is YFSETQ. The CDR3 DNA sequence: TGCGCCAGCAGCTTGGAGATTAGCGGGAGGGATGAGCAGTTCTTC. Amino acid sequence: CASSLEISGRDEQFF.

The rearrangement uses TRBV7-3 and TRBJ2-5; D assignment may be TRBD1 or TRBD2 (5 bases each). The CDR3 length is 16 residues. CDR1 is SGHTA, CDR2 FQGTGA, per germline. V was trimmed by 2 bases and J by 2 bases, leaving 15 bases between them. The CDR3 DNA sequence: TGTGCCAGCAGCTTATATGCCCCGGGACGGCAAGAGACCCAGTACTTC. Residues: CASSLYAPGRQETQYF.

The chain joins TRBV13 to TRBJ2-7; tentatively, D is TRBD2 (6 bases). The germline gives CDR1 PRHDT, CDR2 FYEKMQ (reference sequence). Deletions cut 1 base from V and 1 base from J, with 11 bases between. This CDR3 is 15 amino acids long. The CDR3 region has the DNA TGTGCCAGCAGCTTAGCCGGGGGTCGATCCTACGAGCAGTACTTC. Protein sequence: CASSLAGGRSYEQYF.

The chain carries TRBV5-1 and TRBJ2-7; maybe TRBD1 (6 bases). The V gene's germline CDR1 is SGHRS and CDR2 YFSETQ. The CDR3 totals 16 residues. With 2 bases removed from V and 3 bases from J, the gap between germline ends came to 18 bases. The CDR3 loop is CASSFAGGTGFYEQYF. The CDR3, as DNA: TGCGCCAGCAGCTTTGCGGGCGGAACAGGGTTCTACGAGCAGTACTTC.

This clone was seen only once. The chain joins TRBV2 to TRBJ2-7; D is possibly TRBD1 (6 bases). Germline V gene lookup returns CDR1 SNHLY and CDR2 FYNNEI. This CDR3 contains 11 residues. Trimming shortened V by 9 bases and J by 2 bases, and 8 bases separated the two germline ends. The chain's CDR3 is CARGHPYEQYF. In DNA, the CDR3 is TGTGCCAGGGGACACCCCTACGAGCAGTACTTC. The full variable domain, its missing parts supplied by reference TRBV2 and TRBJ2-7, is EPEVTQTPSHQVTQMGQEVILRCVPISNHLYFYWYRQILGQKVEFLVSFYNNEISEKSEIFDDQFSVERPDGSNFTLKIRSTKLEDSAMYFCARGHPYEQYFGPGTRLTVT.

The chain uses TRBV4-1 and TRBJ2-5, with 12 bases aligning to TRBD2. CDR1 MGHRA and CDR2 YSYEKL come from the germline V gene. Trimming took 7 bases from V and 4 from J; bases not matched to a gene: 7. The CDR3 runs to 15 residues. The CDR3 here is CASNWPSGGAETQYF. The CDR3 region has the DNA TGCGCCAGCAACTGGCCTAGCGGGGGGGCAGAGACCCAGTACTTC.

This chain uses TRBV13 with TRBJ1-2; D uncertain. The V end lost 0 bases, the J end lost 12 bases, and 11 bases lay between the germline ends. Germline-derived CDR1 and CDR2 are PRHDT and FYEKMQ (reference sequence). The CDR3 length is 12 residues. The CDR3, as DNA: TGTGCCAGCAGCTTAGGCCGAACCACGCACACCTTC. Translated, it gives CASSLGRTTHTF.

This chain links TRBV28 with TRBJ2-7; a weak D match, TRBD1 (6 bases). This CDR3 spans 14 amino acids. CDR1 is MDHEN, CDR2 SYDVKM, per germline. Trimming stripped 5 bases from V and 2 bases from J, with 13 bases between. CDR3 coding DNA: TGTGCCAGCAGTCGTACAGGGAACACCTACGAGCAGTACTTC. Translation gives CASSRTGNTYEQYF.

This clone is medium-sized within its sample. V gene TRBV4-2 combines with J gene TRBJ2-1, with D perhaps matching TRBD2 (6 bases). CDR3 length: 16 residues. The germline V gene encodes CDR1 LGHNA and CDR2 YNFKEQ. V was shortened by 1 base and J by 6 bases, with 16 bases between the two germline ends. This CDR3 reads CASSQGAVSGANEQFF. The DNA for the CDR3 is TGTGCCAGCAGCCAAGGGGCAGTTTCGGGAGCCAATGAGCAGTTCTTC.

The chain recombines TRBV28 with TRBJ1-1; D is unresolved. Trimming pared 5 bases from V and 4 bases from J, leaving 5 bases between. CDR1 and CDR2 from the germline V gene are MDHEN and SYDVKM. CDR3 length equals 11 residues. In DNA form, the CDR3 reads TGTGCCAGCAGTCCCTCCACTGAAGCTTTCTTT. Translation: CASSPSTEAFF.

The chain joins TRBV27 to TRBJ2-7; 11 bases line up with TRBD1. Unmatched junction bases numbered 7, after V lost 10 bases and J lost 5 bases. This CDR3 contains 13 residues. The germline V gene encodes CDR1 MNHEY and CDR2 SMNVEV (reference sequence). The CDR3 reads CATRTGGIDEQYF. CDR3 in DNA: TGTGCCACCAGGACAGGGGGCATCGACGAGCAGTACTTC.

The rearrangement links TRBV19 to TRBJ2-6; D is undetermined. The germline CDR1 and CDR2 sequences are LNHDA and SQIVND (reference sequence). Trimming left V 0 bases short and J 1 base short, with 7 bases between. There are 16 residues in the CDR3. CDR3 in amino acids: CASSIDSGSGANVLTF. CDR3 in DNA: TGTGCCAGTAGTATAGATAGTGGGTCTGGGGCCAACGTCCTGACTTTC. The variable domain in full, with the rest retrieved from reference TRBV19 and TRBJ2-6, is DGGITQSPKYLFRKEGQNVTLSCEQNLNHDAMYWYRQDPGQGLRLIYYSQIVNDFQKGDIAEGYSVSREKKESFPLTVTSAQKNPTAFYLCASSIDSGSGANVLTFGAGSRLTVL.